The entry below gives a single T cell receptor beta chain sequence along with its context. The entry originates in a study of shared clonotypes between healthy human individuals. Germline values: CDR1 SGHRS, CDR2 YFSETQ. Trimming stripped 2 bases from V and 7 bases from J, with 16 bases between. The CDR3 runs to 15 residues. The assay was immunoSEQ multiplex PCR, and TCRdb's table has in-frame clones only and misses some. The table has around 2.1 million clones, around 95% seen once; the top ten hold roughly 0.13%. The sequenced sample consisted of naive CD4+ T cells sorted from blood. Subset indicated: CD45RA+ positively selected. This clonotype was sampled from a man younger than 30 in good health. This chain connects TRBV5-1 to TRBJ2-1, with TRBD1 as a possible D gene (6 bases). The CDR3 here is CASSLRQALGNEQFF. The DNA of the CDR3 is TGCGCCAGCAGCTTACGACAGGCCCTTGGGAATGAGCAGTTCTTC. Looking up the rest from reference TRBV5-1 and TRBJ2-1 gives the full variable domain: KAGVTQTPRYLIKTRGQQVTLSCSPISGHRSVSWYQQTPGQGLQFLFEYFSETQRNKGNFPGRFSGRQFSNSRSEMNVSTLELGDSALYLCASSLRQALGNEQFFGPGTRLTVL.